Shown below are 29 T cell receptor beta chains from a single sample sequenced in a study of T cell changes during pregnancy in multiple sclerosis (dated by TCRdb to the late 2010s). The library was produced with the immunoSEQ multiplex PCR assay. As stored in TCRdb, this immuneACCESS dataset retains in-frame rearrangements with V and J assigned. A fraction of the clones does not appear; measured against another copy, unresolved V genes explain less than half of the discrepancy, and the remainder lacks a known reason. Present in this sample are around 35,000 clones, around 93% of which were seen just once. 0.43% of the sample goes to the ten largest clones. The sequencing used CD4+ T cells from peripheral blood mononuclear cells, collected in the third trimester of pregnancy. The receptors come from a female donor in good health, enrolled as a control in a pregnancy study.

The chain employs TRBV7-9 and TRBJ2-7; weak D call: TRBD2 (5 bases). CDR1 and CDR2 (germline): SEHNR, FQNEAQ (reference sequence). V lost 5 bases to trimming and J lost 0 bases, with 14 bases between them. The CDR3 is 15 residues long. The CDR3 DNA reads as TGTGCCAGCAGCACCCCTTCGGGATCCTCCTACGAGCAGTACTTC. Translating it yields CASSTPSGSSYEQYF.

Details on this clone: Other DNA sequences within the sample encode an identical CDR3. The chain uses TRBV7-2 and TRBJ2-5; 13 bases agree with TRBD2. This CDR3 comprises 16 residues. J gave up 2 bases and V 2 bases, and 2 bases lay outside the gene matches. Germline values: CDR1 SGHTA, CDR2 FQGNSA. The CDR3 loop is CASSLSTSGGQETQYF. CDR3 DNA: TGTGCCAGCAGCTTATCGACTAGCGGGGGGCAAGAGACCCAGTACTTC.

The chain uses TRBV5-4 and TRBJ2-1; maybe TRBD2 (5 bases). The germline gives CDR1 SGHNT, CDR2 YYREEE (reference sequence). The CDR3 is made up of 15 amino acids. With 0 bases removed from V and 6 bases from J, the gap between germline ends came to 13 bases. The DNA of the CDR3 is TGTGCCAGCAGCTTGGGGGCTAGAAGCGGCAATGAGCAGTTCTTC. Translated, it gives CASSLGARSGNEQFF.

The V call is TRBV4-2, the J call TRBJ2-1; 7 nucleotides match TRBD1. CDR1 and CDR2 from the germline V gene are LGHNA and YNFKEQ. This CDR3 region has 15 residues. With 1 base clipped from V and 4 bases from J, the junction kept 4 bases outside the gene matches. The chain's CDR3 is CASSQGGGTYNEQFF. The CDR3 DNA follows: TGTGCCAGCAGCCAAGGAGGGGGCACTTACAATGAGCAGTTCTTC.

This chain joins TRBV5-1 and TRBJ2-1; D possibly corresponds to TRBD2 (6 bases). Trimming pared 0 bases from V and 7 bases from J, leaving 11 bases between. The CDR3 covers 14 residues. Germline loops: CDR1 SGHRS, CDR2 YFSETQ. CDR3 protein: CASSLGGGANEQFF. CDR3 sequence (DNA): TGCGCCAGCAGCTTGGGAGGCGGGGCAAATGAGCAGTTCTTC.

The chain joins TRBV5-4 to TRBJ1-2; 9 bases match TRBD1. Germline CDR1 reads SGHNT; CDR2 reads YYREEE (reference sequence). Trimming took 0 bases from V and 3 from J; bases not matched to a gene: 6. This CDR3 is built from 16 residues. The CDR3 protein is CASSLGVRQGDYGYTF. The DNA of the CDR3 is TGTGCCAGCAGCTTGGGGGTCCGACAGGGGGACTATGGCTACACCTTC.

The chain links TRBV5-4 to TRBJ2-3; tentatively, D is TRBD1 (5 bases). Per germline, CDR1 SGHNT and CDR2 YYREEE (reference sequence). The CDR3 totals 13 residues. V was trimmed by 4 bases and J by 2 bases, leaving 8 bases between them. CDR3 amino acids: CASSRQFTDTQYF. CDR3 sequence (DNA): TGTGCCAGCAGCCGACAGTTCACAGATACGCAGTATTTT.

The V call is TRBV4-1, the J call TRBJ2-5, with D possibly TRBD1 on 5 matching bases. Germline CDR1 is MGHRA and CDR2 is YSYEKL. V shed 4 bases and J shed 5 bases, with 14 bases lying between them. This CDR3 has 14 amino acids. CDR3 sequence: CASSRRALVETQYF. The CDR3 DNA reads TGCGCCAGCAGCCGCAGGGCTCTGGTGGAGACCCAGTACTTC.

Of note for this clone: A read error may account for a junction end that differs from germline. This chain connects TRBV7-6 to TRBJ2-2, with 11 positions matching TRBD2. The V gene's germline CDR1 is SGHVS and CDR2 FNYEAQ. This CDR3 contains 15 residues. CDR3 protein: CASSLAGGNTGELFF. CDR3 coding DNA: TGTGCCAGCAGCCTAGCGGGGGGGAACACCGGGGAGCTGTTTTTT.

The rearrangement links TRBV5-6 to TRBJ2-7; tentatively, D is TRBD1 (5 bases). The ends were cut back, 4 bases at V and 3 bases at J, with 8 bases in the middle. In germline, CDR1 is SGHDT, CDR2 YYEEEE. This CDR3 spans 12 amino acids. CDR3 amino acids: CASSHDSYEQYF. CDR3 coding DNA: TGTGCCAGCAGCCATGACAGCTACGAGCAGTACTTC.

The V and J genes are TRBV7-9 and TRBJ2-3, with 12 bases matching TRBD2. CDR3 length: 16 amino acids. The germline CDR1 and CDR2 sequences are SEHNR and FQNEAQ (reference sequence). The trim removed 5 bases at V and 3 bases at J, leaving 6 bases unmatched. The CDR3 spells CASSPWGTSGTDTQYF. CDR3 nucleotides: TGTGCCAGCAGCCCGTGGGGGACTAGCGGGACAGATACGCAGTATTTT.

For the CDR3, the DNA is TGTGCCAGCAGCTTAGCGGGACAGGTGTCCTCTGAAGCTTTCTTT. It yields the protein CASSLAGQVSSEAFF. The J gene is TRBJ1-1, the V gene TRBV7-2; 8 bases are a match to TRBD1. The CDR3 loop spans 15 amino acids. Germline-derived CDR1 and CDR2 are SGHTA and FQGNSA. The V gene end was trimmed by 0 bases and the J gene end by 6 bases; junction bases not matched to a gene: 6.

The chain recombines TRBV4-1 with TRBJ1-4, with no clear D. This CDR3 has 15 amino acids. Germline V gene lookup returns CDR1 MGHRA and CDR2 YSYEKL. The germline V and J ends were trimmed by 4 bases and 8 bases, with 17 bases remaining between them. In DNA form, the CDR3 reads TGCGCCAGCAGCCCGTTTGGCGGGGTGGGCGAAAAACTGTTTTTT. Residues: CASSPFGGVGEKLFF.

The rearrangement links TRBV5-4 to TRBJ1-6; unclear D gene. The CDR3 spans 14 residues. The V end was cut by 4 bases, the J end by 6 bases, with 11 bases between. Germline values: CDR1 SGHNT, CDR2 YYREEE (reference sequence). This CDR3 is CASSPMASNSPLHF. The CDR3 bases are TGTGCCAGCAGCCCCATGGCCTCTAATTCACCCCTCCACTTT.

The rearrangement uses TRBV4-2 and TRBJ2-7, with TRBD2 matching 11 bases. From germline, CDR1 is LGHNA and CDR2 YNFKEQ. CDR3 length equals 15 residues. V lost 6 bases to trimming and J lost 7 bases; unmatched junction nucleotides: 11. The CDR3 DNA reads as TGTGCCAGCAGGCACGGGACTAGCGGCAGGGAAGAGCAGTACTTC. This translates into CASRHGTSGREEQYF.

CDR3 DNA sequence: TGTGCCAGCAGCTCCTCAGGGGCGGCTAATGAAAAACTGTTTTTT. It is translated as CASSSSGAANEKLFF. This sequence joins TRBV9 and TRBJ1-4; maybe TRBD1 (6 bases). The germline gives CDR1 SGDLS, CDR2 YYNGEE. The CDR3 has 15 residues. Trimming shortened V by 4 bases and J by 3 bases, and 13 bases separated the two germline ends.

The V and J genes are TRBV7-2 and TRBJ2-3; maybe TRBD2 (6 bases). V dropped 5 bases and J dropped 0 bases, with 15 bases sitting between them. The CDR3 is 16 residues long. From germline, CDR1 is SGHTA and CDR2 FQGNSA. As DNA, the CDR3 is TGTGCCAGCAGCCCATCTCTAGCGTCTAGCACAGATACGCAGTATTTT. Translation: CASSPSLASSTDTQYF. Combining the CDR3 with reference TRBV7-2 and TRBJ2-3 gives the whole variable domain GAGVSQSPSNKVTEKGKDVELRCDPISGHTALYWYRQSLGQGLEFLIYFQGNSAPDKSGLPSDRFSAERTGGSVSTLTIQRTQQEDSAVYLCASSPSLASSTDTQYFGPGTRLTVL.

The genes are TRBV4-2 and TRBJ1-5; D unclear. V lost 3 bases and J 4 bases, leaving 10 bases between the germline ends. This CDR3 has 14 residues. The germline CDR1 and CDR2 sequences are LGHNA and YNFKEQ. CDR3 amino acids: CASSQFVGNQPQHF. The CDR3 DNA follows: TGTGCCAGCAGCCAGTTTGTCGGGAATCAGCCCCAGCATTTT.

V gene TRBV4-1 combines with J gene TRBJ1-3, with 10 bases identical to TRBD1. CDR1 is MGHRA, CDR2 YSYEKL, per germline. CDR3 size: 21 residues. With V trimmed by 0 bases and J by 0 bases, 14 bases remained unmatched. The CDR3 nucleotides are TGCGCCAGCAGCCAAGAGCTTAGGGACAGGGGACGTACGGGCTCTGGAAACACCATATATTTT. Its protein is CASSQELRDRGRTGSGNTIYF.

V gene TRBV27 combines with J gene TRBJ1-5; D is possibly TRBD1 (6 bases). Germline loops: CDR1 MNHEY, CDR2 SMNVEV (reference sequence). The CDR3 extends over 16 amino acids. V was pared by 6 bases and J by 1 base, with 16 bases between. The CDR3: CASRTTARGSNQPQHF. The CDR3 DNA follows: TGTGCCAGCAGGACAACAGCCAGGGGAAGCAATCAGCCCCAGCATTTT.

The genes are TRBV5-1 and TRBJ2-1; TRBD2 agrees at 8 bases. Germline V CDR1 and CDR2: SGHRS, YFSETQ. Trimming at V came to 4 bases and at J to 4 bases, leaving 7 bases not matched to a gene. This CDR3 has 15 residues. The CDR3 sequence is CASSPGGAGYNEQFF. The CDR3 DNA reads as TGCGCCAGCAGCCCGGGAGGGGCCGGGTACAATGAGCAGTTCTTC.

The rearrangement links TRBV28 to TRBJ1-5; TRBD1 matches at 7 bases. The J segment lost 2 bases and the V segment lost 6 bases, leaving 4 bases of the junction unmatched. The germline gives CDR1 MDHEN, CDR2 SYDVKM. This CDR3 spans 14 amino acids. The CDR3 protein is CASRGGMGNQPQHF. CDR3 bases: TGTGCCAGCAGAGGGGGCATGGGCAATCAGCCCCAGCATTTT.

The CDR3 DNA sequence: TGTGCCAGCAGCTTAGCCGGAGGATTAAATGAAAAACTGTTTTTT. It translates to CASSLAGGLNEKLFF. The chain links TRBV7-9 to TRBJ1-4; D gene ambiguous. Trimming cost V 0 bases and J 5 bases, with 10 bases left between them. Germline loops: CDR1 SEHNR, CDR2 FQNEAQ (reference sequence). The CDR3 is 15 amino acids.

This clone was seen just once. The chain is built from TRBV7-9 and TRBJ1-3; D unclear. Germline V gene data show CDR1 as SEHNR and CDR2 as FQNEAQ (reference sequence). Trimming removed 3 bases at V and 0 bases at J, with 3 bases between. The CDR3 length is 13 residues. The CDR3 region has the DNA TGTGCCAGCAGCTTCTACTCTGGAAACACCATATATTTT. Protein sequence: CASSFYSGNTIYF.

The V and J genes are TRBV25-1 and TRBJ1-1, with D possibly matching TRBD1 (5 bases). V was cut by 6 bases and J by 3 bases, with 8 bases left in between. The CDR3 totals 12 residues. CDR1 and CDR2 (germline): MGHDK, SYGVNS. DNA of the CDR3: TGTGCCAGCAGCACAGGTTACACTGAAGCTTTCTTT. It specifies CASSTGYTEAFF.

CDR3 region: CASSARPSGGVNEQFF. DNA for the CDR3: TGTGCCAGCAGCGCCCGGCCTAGCGGGGGGGTCAATGAGCAGTTCTTC. The chain employs TRBV9 and TRBJ2-1; 12 bases map to TRBD2. Germline CDR1 and CDR2: SGDLS and YYNGEE. The CDR3 spans 16 residues. The V segment lost 3 bases and the J segment 6 bases; nucleotides outside the gene matches: 7.

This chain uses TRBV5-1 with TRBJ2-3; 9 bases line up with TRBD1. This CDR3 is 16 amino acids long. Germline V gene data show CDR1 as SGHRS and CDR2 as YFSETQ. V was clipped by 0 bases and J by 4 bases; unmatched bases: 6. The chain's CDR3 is CASSLDGQGLADTQYF. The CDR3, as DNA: TGCGCCAGCAGCTTGGACGGACAGGGGCTCGCAGATACGCAGTATTTT.

CDR3 nucleotides: TGTGCCAGCATCTCCAGCGGGACAAATGAGCAGTTCTTC. Its protein is CASISSGTNEQFF. The chain carries TRBV28 and TRBJ2-1; D is possibly TRBD2 (7 bases). Germline V CDR1 and CDR2: MDHEN, SYDVKM. V was cut by 7 bases and J by 7 bases, with 14 bases left in between. This CDR3 comprises 13 residues.

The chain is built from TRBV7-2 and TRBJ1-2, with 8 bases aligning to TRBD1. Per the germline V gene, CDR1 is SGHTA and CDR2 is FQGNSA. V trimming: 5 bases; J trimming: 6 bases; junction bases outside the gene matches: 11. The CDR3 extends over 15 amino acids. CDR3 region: CASSQGQGALDGYTF. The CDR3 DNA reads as TGTGCCAGCAGCCAAGGACAGGGAGCCCTCGATGGCTACACCTTC.